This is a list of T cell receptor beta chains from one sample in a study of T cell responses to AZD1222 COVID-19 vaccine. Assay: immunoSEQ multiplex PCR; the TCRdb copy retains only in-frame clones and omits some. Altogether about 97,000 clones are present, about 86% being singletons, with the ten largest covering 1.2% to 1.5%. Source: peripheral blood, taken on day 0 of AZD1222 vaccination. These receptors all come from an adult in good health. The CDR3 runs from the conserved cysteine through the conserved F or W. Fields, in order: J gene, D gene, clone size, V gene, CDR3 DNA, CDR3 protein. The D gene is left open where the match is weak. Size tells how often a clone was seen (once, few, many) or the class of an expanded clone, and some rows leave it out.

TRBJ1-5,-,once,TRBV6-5,TGTGCCAGCACCCCAGGGTTGGGTCAGCCCCAGCATTTT,CASTPGLGQPQHF
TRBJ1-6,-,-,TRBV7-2,TGTGCCAGCAGAATAGCTCACGTGGGACGGAGTAATTCACCCCTCCACTTT,CASRIAHVGRSNSPLHF
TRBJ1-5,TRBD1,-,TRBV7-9,TGTGCCAGCAGCTCAACAGGGGATGGCAATCAGCCCCAGCATTTT,CASSSTGDGNQPQHF
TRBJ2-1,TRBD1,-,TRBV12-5,TGTGCTAGTGGTCGGACAGGGGGCGCCTCCAATGAGCAGTTCTTC,CASGRTGGASNEQFF
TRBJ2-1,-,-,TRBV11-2,TGTGCCAGCAGCTTAGATCTCGGGAGTGAGCAGTTCTTC,CASSLDLGSEQFF
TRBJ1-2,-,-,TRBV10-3,TGTGCCATCAGTGATTCGGCAGCTAACTATGGCTACACCTTC,CAISDSAANYGYTF
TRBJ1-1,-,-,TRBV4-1,TGCGCCAGCAGCCAAGACGGTGGAGGGGCGCGGGCTTTCTTT,CASSQDGGGARAFF
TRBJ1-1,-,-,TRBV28,TGTGCCAGCAGTTTAAGGACTGAAGCTTTCTTT,CASSLRTEAFF
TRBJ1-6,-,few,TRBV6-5,TGTGCCAGCAGGTCAGGGGTATCCTATAATTCACCCCTCCACTTT,CASRSGVSYNSPLHF
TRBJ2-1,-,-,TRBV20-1,TGCAGTGCTAGTTTCTCTAGCGCTAAGAACAATGAGCAGTTCTTC,CSASFSSAKNNEQFF
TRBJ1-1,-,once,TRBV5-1,TGCGCCAGCAGCTTGGAGCGGGAGGACACTGAAGCTTTCTTT,CASSLEREDTEAFF
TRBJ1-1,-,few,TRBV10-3,TGTGCCATCAGTGAGTCTCTTCTCAGGACGAGGACTGAAGCTTTCTTT,CAISESLLRTRTEAFF
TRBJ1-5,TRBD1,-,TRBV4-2,TGTGCCAGCAGCCAAGGGGCAGGGGGTAATCAGCCCCAGCATTTT,CASSQGAGGNQPQHF
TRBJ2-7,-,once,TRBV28,TGTGCCCTGGGGGGGGCTCCCTTCTACGAGCAGTACTTC,CALGGAPFYEQYF
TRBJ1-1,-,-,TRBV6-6,TGTGCCAGCAGTCCTCCCCCCGGGGGCAAAGCTTTCTTT,CASSPPPGGKAFF
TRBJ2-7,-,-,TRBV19,TGTGCCAGTAGTCAGACAGCCTCCTACGAGCAGTACTTC,CASSQTASYEQYF
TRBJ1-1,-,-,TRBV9,TGTGCCAGCAGCGGGCGATGGGGGAACACTGAAGCTTTCTTT,CASSGRWGNTEAFF
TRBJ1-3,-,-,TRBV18,TGTGCCAGCTCACCACGTCATGGGGGCTCCCCTGGAAACACCATATATTTT,CASSPRHGGSPGNTIYF
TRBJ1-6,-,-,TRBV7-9,TGTGCCAGCAGCCCTCTCGCCACCACTTCACCCCTCCACTTT,CASSPLATTSPLHF
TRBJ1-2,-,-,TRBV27,TGTGCCAGCAGTTTTGACAGGAGTGGCTCTGGCTACACCTTC,CASSFDRSGSGYTF
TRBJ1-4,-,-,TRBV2,TGTGCCAGCAGGTCGACAGGACTGGCAACTAATGAAAAACTGTTTTTT,CASRSTGLATNEKLFF
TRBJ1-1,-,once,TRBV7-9,TGTGCCAGCAGCTTAGTCGGCAAGACTGAAGCTTTCTTT,CASSLVGKTEAFF
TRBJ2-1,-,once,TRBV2,TGTGCCAGCAGTGACCCTCGGAACCGGGGGCGGACCTACAATGAGCAGTTCTTC,CASSDPRNRGRTYNEQFF
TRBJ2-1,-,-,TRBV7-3,TGTGCCAGCAGCTTAACGCGATACAATGAGCAGTTCTTC,CASSLTRYNEQFF
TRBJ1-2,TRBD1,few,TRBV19,TGTGCCAGTAGGTACAAGACAGGGGTCTATGGCTACACCTTC,CASRYKTGVYGYTF
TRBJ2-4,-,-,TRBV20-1,TGCAGTGCTAGTATCTCGCCGGCCAAAAACATTCAGTACTTC,CSASISPAKNIQYF
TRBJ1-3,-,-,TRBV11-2,TGTGCCAGCAGCTTAGAACACTTCTCTGGAAACACCATATATTTT,CASSLEHFSGNTIYF
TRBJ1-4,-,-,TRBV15,TGTGCCACCAGCAGATTGGGAACCCCGGCGGAAAAACTGTTTTTT,CATSRLGTPAEKLFF
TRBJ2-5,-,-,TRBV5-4,TGTGCCAGCAGCTTGAACCTCGGGGGGCTGGGGGAGACCCAGTACTTC,CASSLNLGGLGETQYF
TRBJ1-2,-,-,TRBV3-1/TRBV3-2,TGTGCCAGCGGGGATATAGGCTACACCTTC,CASGDIGYTF
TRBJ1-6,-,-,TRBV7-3,TGTGCCAGCAGCTTAAGAGGGTTGAATTCACCCCTCCACTTT,CASSLRGLNSPLHF
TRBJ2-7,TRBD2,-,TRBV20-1,TGCAGTGCTAGTAGTCAACTAGCGGGAGTCTACGAGCAGTACTTC,CSASSQLAGVYEQYF
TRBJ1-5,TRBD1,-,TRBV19,TGTGCCAGTAGACTCGACAGGGGGGTGAATCAGCCCCAGCATTTT,CASRLDRGVNQPQHF
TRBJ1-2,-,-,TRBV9,TGTGCCAGCAGCGTAGCCGAAGGGGGATATGGCTACACCTTC,CASSVAEGGYGYTF
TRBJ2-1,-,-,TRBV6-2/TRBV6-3,TGTGCCAGCAGTTATGGGGGAGAGCAGTTCTTC,CASSYGGEQFF
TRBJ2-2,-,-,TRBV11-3,TGTGCCAGCAGCCAGCTGTCAGTGGGCAGGGGGAACACCGGGGAGCTGTTTTTT,CASSQLSVGRGNTGELFF
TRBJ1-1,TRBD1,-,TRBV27,TGTGCCAGCAGTTTGGGACAGGGGGAAAACACTGAAGCTTTCTTT,CASSLGQGENTEAFF
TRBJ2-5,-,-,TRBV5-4,TGTGCCAGCGGGAAAGAGACCCAGTACTTC,CASGKETQYF
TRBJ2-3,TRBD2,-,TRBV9,TGTGCCAGCAGCGGTCTGACTAGCGAATACACAGATACGCAGTATTTT,CASSGLTSEYTDTQYF
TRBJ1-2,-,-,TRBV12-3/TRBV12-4,TGTGCCAGCGCGGGGCACAAGAACTATGGCTACACCTTC,CASAGHKNYGYTF
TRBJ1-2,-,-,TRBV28,TGTGCCAGCAGTCCGCCGGGCCAGCACTATGGCTACACCTTC,CASSPPGQHYGYTF
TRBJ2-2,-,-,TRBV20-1,TGCAGTGCTAGTAGGGGTGGCGGGGAGCTGTTTTTT,CSASRGGGELFF
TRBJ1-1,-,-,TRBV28,TGTGCCACTCGGGGGCGGTCGTACACTGAAGCTTTCTTT,CATRGRSYTEAFF
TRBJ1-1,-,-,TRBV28,TGTGCCAGCAGCAGGGTGATGAACACTGAAGCTTTCTTT,CASSRVMNTEAFF
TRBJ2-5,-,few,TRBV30,TGTGCCTGGAACCCCCAGACCCAAGAGACCCAGTACTTC,CAWNPQTQETQYF
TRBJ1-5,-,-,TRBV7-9,TGTGCCAGCAGCTCCCCCAGGGATAATCAGCCCCAGCATTTT,CASSSPRDNQPQHF
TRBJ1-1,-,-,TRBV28,TGTGCCAGCAGTACAGGGTTAAGCACTGAAGCTTTCTTT,CASSTGLSTEAFF
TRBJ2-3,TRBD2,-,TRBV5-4,TGTGCCAGCAGCTTGGAAACGGGACTAGCCACAGATACGCAGTATTTT,CASSLETGLATDTQYF
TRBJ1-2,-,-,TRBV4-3,TGCGCCAGCAGCCAAGATGTGGGAACAGGTCATGGCTACACCTTC,CASSQDVGTGHGYTF
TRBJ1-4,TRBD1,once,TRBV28,TGTGCCAGCAGTTCCCAGGGGGGGGCGGGAGAAAAACTGTTTTTT,CASSSQGGAGEKLFF
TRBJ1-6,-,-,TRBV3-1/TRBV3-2,TGTGCCAGCAGCCAACGACAAAATAATTCACCCCTCCACTTT,CASSQRQNNSPLHF
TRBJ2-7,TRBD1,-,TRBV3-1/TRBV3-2,TGTGCCAGCAGCCCCGGACAGGGGGCTTCCTACGAGCAGTACTTC,CASSPGQGASYEQYF